Following are 13 T cell receptor beta chains from one sample sequenced in a study of response to subunit inactivated influenza vaccine. Each CDR3 protein is one row after TCRdb ran MiXCR on the RT-PCR reads. This sample has about 650,000 distinct CDR3 sequences; more than 15% occur once, and the top ten carry roughly 11%. This specimen was PBMCs from blood, taken about 12 days after vaccination. The receptor set was obtained from a man between 50 and 59 years old who received an inactivated influenza vaccine.

The J gene is TRBJ2-5, the V gene TRBV29-1, with D tentatively TRBD2 (5 bases). The V gene lost 8 bases and the J gene lost 3 bases, with 16 bases spanning the gap. The CDR3 consists of 13 residues. Germline V gene sequence: CDR1 SQVTM, CDR2 ANQGSEA. Written as DNA, the CDR3 is TGCAGCCTTCGGGAATGGGGTAAAGAGACCCAGTACTTC. Its protein is CSLREWGKETQYF.

The rearrangement uses TRBV13 and TRBJ2-1; no clear D. V lost 5 bases and J lost 5, with 13 bases in between. Germline lookup yields CDR1 PRHDT and CDR2 FYEKMQ (reference sequence). CDR3 length equals 14 residues. The CDR3 reads CASSTMRPDNEQFF. The CDR3 DNA follows: TGTGCCAGCAGCACCATGAGGCCCGACAATGAGCAGTTCTTC.

In its sample, this clonotype was seen many times. V is TRBV4-1 and J is TRBJ2-5; unclear D gene. V shed 1 base and J shed 2 bases, with 5 bases lying between them. The CDR3 loop spans 13 amino acids. CDR1 is MGHRA and CDR2 is YSYEKL in the germline V gene. For the CDR3, the DNA is TGCGCCAGCAGCCAAGCCAAACAAGAGACCCAGTACTTC. Translating it yields CASSQAKQETQYF.

Regarding this clonotype: One end of the junction varies from germline; a read error may be responsible. This chain joins TRBV3-1 and TRBJ2-5; D gene uncertain. Per the germline V gene, CDR1 is LGHDT and CDR2 is YNNKEL (reference sequence). The CDR3 extends over 16 amino acids. As DNA, the CDR3 is TGTACCAGCAGCCAAGATAGCTTTTGGCGTTCGAAGACCCAGTACTTC. This encodes CTSSQDSFWRSKTQYF.

Only a few counts were recorded for this clonotype. The chain joins TRBV7-2 to TRBJ2-2; D possibly corresponds to TRBD2 (6 bases). This CDR3 has 17 residues. Germline values: CDR1 SGHTA, CDR2 FQGNSA. V was trimmed by 2 bases and J by 3 bases, leaving 16 bases between them. CDR3 protein: CASSLRIGGVDTGELFF. The CDR3 DNA reads TGTGCCAGCAGCTTACGGATCGGGGGTGTGGACACCGGGGAGCTGTTTTTT.

V is TRBV7-9 and J is TRBJ1-2; D uncertain. The CDR3 is made up of 13 amino acids. Germline CDR1 SEHNR, CDR2 FQNEAQ (reference sequence). V was trimmed by 5 bases and J by 3 bases, leaving 10 bases between them. This CDR3 is CASSPGPDYGYTF. The CDR3 region has the DNA TGTGCCAGCAGCCCCGGCCCTGACTATGGCTACACCTTC. The full variable domain, its missing parts supplied by reference TRBV7-9 and TRBJ1-2, is DTGVSQNPRHKITKRGQNVTFRCDPISEHNRLYWYRQTLGQGPEFLTYFQNEAQLEKSRLLSDRFSAERPKGSFSTLEIQRTEQGDSAMYLCASSPGPDYGYTFGSGTRLTVV.

This clonotype has ten or more counts. The chain uses TRBV18 and TRBJ2-1; 8 bases match TRBD1. Germline assignment: CDR1 KGHSH and CDR2 LQKENI. V was pared by 3 bases and J by 8 bases, with 6 bases of the junction left unmatched. CDR3 length: 14 residues. The CDR3 reads CASSPEQGVDEQFF. The CDR3 DNA reads as TGTGCCAGCTCACCCGAACAGGGGGTCGATGAGCAGTTCTTC. Full variable domain (outside the CDR3, taken from reference TRBV18 and TRBJ2-1): NAGVMQNPRHLVRRRGQEARLRCSPMKGHSHVYWYRQLPEEGLKFMVYLQKENIIDESGMPKERFSAEFPKEGPSILRIQQVVRGDSAAYFCASSPEQGVDEQFFGPGTRLTVL.

This clonotype was seen a few times. The chain employs TRBV4-3 and TRBJ2-3, with D possibly being TRBD1 (5 bases). The CDR3 loop spans 15 amino acids. V lost 0 bases and J lost 5, with 12 bases in between. Germline CDR1 LGHNA, CDR2 YSLEER. The CDR3 loop reads CASSQESGMGDTQYF. The DNA of the CDR3 is TGCGCCAGCAGCCAAGAATCAGGGATGGGAGATACGCAGTATTTT.

This clonotype came up a few times. The chain carries TRBV2 and TRBJ2-1; D not resolved. Germline V gene data show CDR1 as SNHLY and CDR2 as FYNNEI. The CDR3 sequence is 11 residues long. Trimming cost V 8 bases and J 8 bases, with 10 bases left between them. The DNA of the CDR3 is TGTGCCAGCCAATATGTCGATGAGCAGTTCTTC. Translation gives CASQYVDEQFF.

J is TRBJ1-1 and V is TRBV5-1; weak D call: TRBD1 (5 bases). The CDR3 runs to 15 residues. Per the germline V gene, CDR1 is SGHRS and CDR2 is YFSETQ. V was clipped by 5 bases and J by 3 bases, with 17 bases between them. In DNA, the CDR3 is TGCGCCAGCAGAGTGACCGGGGGTGCCTACACTGAAGCTTTCTTT. This encodes CASRVTGGAYTEAFF.

The rearrangement links TRBV15 to TRBJ2-7; a possible D gene is TRBD1 (5 bases). Germline assignment: CDR1 LNHNV and CDR2 YYDKDF (reference sequence). CDR3 length: 15 residues. V dropped 3 bases and J dropped 5 bases, with 17 bases sitting between them. CDR3 sequence: CATSRGIAGPHEQYF. The DNA of the CDR3 is TGTGCCACCAGCAGGGGGATAGCAGGGCCCCACGAGCAGTACTTC.

V is TRBV20-1 and J is TRBJ1-3, with D possibly TRBD1 on 6 matching bases. The germline gives CDR1 DFQATT, CDR2 SNEGSKA (reference sequence). The CDR3 runs 12 residues. The CDR3 sequence is CGPLGQGNTIYF. CDR3 DNA: TGCGGACCCTTGGGACAAGGAAACACCATATATTTT.

V usage is TRBV29-1 and J usage is TRBJ2-7; no clear D gene. This CDR3 is built from 8 residues. The germline gives CDR1 SQVTM, CDR2 ANQGSEA. Trimming cost V 5 bases and J 6 bases, with 2 bases left between them. The CDR3 protein is CSVTEQYF. In DNA form, the CDR3 reads TGCAGCGTTACCGAGCAGTACTTC.